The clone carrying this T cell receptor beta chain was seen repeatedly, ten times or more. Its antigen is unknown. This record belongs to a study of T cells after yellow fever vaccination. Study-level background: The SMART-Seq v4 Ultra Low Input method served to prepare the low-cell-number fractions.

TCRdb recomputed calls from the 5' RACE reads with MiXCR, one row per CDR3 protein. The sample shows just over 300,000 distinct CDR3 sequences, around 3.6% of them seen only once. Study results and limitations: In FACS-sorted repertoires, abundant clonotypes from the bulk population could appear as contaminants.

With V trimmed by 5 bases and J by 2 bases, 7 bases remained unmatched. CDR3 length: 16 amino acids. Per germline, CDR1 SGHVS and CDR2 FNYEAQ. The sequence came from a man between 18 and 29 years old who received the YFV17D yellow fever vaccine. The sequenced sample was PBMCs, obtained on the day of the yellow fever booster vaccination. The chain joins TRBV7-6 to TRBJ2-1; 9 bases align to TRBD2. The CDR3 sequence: CASSPRAGGTYNEQFF. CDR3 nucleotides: TGTGCCAGCAGCCCACGAGCGGGGGGTACCTACAATGAGCAGTTCTTC.